This TCR beta chain was obtained from a study of TIL therapy for anti-PD-1-resistant metastatic lung cancer (dated by TCRdb to the early 2020s). A note on the overall study: Enrolled patients had a median age of around 49 years (range roughly 35-85) and a median tumor PD-L1 proportion score of about 5.9%. The cohort was predominantly lung adenocarcinoma, with several EGFR-mutant and two ALK-rearranged tumors, and half of patients were current or former smokers. Across the cohort, whole-exome sequencing showed a median non-synonymous tumor mutation burden of approximately 1.5 mutations per megabase. T cell receptor beta sequencing of tumor and peripheral blood served to follow clonotypes across the tumor, the expanded TIL product, and serial blood samples.

General study outcomes and caveats: Higher clonality and lower diversity were observed in expanded TIL cultures than in baseline intratumoral T cells (median clonality roughly 6% vs 31%, p < 0.0001). The study protocol defined all tumor marker inferences as exploratory. The cohort was highly selected, including more treatment-naive, never-smoker and oncogene-addicted patients than is typical, which limits generalizability. TIL culture showed high clonal turnover, with many enriched product clones undetected in the baseline tumor, suggesting clonal contraction rather than faithful expansion.

Using bias-controlled multiplex PCR with the immunoSEQ v3 hsTCRB kit, the TCR beta CDR3 regions were amplified from genomic DNA. The TCR libraries were sequenced on an Illumina NextSeq 500 to about 2.1 million read pairs for survey level or roughly 4.5-6.5 million read pairs for deep level. In the paper's pipeline: Clonality was reported by immunoSEQ Analyzer software, which also assigned V, D and J genes and filtered out non-productive sequences. To compare repertoires between infused TIL and blood, productive Simpson clonality was used along with the Morisita overlap index of productive TRB rearrangements. As stored in TCRdb, this immuneACCESS dataset retains in-frame rearrangements with V and J assigned. A fraction of the clones does not appear; measured against another copy, unresolved V genes explain less than half of the discrepancy, and the remainder lacks a known reason. V, J and clone size are those of that table, while D and trimming were read from the DNA. Across this sample there are under 6,500 clones, with 60% to 70% seen only once. The ten most abundant clones make up roughly 15% of the sample.

Based on the germline V gene (reference sequence), the CDR1 and CDR2 sequences are LGHDT and YNNKEL. The CDR3 numbers 14 residues from cysteine through phenylalanine. Only the CDR3 region is kept as DNA, spanning 42 bases read in frame from base 1. At the junction V is shortened by 4 bases and J by 10 bases, with 17 bases in between. A remark on this clone: Its binding antigen is unknown. Base qualities are not provided; no much larger clone lies one nucleotide away.

Reading the label with the study, this specimen's time point is: pre-treatment sample, taken before nivolumab and TIL therapy. The baseline tumor samples, taken from the same resection that was used to grow TIL, were excised metastases, most often pleural nodules or supraclavicular lymph nodes. Tumors were harvested before any PD-1/PD-L1 blockade; patients then received nivolumab, and those progressing received lymphodepletion, expanded TIL infusion and IL-2. Adults with stage 4 NSCLC were enrolled in a dual-center phase I trial from late 2017 to early 2020. Samples were obtained from a single-arm, open-label phase I trial in which tumor-infiltrating lymphocyte therapy with nivolumab was evaluated in advanced non-small cell lung cancer. Portions of each resected tumor were snap-frozen in liquid nitrogen and were stored at -80 degrees C. Using laser-capture macrodissection, tumor regions of interest were selected on H&E sections, then pulverized into roughly 14 mg aliquots and extracted using Qiagen Allprep kits.

The source was tumor tissue, collected at baseline. The source of this sequence is a person between 25 and 79 years old with non-small cell lung cancer. The rearrangement combines TRBV3-1 (or the pseudogene TRBV3-2) with TRBJ2-1; no D gene can be assigned with confidence. The nucleotides read TGTGCCAGCAGCCCCCTTTCGTACGGAAACGAGCAGTTCTTC. Its translation reads: CASSPLSYGNEQFF.